Listed below are T cell receptor beta chains from one sample, sequenced in a study of blood T cell repertoires in COVID-19. The repertoire was sequenced with immunoSEQ multiplex PCR; TCRdb's copy has only in-frame clones and lacks some. The sample carries fewer than 150,000 clones, less than 85% recorded once. The specimen was PBMCs or T cells enriched from blood (not recorded which). The receptors come from a young woman who had been exposed to COVID-19. Both conserved end residues are trimmed from each CDR3. Each record gives: CDR3 protein, V gene, J gene.

ATSSFSTSGSWYEQY	TRBV15	TRBJ2-7
ASSPPGGIDNEQF	TRBV5-1	TRBJ2-1
ASSIPGTASRYEQY	TRBV19	TRBJ2-7
ASSMDTRGYEQY	TRBV19	TRBJ2-7
ASSLVRDEQF	TRBV5-4	TRBJ2-1
ASSHGGNTEAF	TRBV6-2/TRBV6-3	TRBJ1-1
ASSLKGLDTEAF	TRBV7-3	TRBJ1-1
ASKSRAGDGYT	TRBV6-4	TRBJ1-2
ATSDRTVFYGYT	TRBV24-1	TRBJ1-2
ASNPAGGTGELF	TRBV7-3	TRBJ2-2
ASSPSSSSTDTQY	TRBV7-9	TRBJ2-3
ASSWGGPTVNYGYT	TRBV5-4	TRBJ1-2
ASSSQQGAFYEQY	TRBV7-2	TRBJ2-7
ASSQDRAGGPTDTQY	TRBV4-3	TRBJ2-3
ASSARGNQPQH	TRBV18	TRBJ1-5
ASSKNRVMVLTNEKLF	TRBV11-3	TRBJ1-4
ASSYGSGVYEQY	TRBV6-2/TRBV6-3	TRBJ2-7
ASSRSRTGVARQIYGYT	TRBV27	TRBJ1-2
ASSSDSSNSPLH	TRBV7-9	TRBJ1-6
ASLAGESGANVLT	TRBV6-5	TRBJ2-6
ASSPGQGRETQY	TRBV7-2	TRBJ2-5
ASSTLRLAGKNIQY	TRBV11-2	TRBJ2-4
ASSLPGLENEQF	TRBV7-7	TRBJ2-1
ASSLVGGRGNQPQH	TRBV5-5	TRBJ1-5
ASSYVAGVGETQY	TRBV6-6	TRBJ2-5
AWSSNYGYT	TRBV30	TRBJ1-2
ASSLRDYKRLAAYNEQF	TRBV7-2	TRBJ2-1
ASSVVSGSGYEQY	TRBV9	TRBJ2-7
AISEGSAGNTIY	TRBV10-3	TRBJ1-3
ASSPGRENTIY	TRBV5-1	TRBJ1-3
ASSLAAGGPGELF	TRBV7-2	TRBJ2-2
ASSQDRVLSSYNEQF	TRBV14	TRBJ2-1